This T cell receptor beta chain was identified during a study of T cell changes during pregnancy in multiple sclerosis. Trimming at V came to 4 bases and at J to 4 bases, leaving 1 base not matched to a gene. This CDR3 has 13 residues. The germline V gene encodes CDR1 SGHDN and CDR2 FVKESK. The repertoire was sequenced with immunoSEQ multiplex PCR; TCRdb's copy has only in-frame clones and lacks some. The sample lists some 71,000 clones; around 92% were seen once. This chain links TRBV14 with TRBJ2-3; 8 nucleotides line up with TRBD2. Sequenced here: peripheral blood, sampled after pregnancy. The source is a female donor with multiple sclerosis, enrolled in a pregnancy study. CDR3 sequence reads: CASSLAGPDTQYF. The CDR3 DNA sequence: TGTGCCAGCAGCCTAGCGGGACCAGATACGCAGTATTTT.